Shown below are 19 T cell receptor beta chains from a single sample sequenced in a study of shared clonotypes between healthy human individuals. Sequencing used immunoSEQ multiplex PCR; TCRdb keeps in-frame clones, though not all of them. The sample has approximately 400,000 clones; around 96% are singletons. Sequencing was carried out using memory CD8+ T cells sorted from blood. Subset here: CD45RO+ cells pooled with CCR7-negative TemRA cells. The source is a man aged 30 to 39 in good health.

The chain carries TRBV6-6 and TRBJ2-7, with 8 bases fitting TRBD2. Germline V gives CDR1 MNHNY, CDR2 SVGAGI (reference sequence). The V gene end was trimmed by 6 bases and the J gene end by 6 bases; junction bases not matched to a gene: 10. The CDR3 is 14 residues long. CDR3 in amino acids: CASRRGRWGFEQYF. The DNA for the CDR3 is TGTGCCAGCAGACGCGGGAGGTGGGGTTTCGAGCAGTACTTC.

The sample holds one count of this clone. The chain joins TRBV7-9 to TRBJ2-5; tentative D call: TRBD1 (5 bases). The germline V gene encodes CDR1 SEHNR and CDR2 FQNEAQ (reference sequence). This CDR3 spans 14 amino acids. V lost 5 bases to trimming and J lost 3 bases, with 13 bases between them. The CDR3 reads CASSAGFGEETQYF. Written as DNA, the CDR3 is TGTGCCAGCAGCGCAGGGTTTGGGGAAGAGACCCAGTACTTC. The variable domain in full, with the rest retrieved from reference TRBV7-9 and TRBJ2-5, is DTGVSQNPRHKITKRGQNVTFRCDPISEHNRLYWYRQTLGQGPEFLTYFQNEAQLEKSRLLSDRFSAERPKGSFSTLEIQRTEQGDSAMYLCASSAGFGEETQYFGPGTRLLVL.

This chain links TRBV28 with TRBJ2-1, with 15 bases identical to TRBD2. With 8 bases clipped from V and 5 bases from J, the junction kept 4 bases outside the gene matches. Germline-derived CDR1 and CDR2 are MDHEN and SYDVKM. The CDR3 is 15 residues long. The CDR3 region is CASRRTSGRDNEQFF. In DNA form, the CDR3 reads TGTGCCAGCCGAAGGACTAGCGGGAGGGACAATGAGCAGTTCTTC.

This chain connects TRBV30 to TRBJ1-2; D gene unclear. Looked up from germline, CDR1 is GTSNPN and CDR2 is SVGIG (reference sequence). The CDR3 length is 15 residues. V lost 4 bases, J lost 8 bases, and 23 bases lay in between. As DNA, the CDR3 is TGTGCCTGGATCACCCGAGGGTCGAGGTTGAGAGGCTACACCTTC. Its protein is CAWITRGSRLRGYTF.

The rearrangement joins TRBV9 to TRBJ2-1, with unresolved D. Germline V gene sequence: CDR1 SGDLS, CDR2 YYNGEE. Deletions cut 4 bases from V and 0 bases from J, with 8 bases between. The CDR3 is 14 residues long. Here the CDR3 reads CASSSGGSYNEQFF. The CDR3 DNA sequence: TGTGCCAGCAGCTCCGGTGGCTCCTACAATGAGCAGTTCTTC.

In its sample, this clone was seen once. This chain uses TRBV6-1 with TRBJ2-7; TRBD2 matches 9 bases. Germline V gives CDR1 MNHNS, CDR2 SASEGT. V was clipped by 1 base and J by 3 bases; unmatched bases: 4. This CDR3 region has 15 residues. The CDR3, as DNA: TGTGCCAGCAGTGAAGAAGGGACTAGCCTCTACGAGCAGTACTTC. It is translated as CASSEEGTSLYEQYF.

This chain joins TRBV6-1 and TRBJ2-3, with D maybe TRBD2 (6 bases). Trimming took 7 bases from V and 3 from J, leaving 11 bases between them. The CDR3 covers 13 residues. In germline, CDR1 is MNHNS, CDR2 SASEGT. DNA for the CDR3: TGTGCCAGCATTCGGGGGATAACAGATACGCAGTATTTT. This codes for CASIRGITDTQYF.

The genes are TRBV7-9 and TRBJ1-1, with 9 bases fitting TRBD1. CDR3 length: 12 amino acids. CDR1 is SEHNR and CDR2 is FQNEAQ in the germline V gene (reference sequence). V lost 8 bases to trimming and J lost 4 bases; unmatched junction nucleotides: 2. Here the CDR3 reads CASQTGGTEAFF. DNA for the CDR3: TGTGCCAGCCAGACAGGGGGCACTGAAGCTTTCTTT.

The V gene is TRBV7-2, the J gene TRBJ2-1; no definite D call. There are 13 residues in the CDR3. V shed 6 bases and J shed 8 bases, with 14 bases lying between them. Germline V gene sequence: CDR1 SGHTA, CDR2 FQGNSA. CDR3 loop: CASSPILRDEQFF. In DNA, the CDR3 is TGTGCCAGCAGTCCGATCCTCCGAGATGAGCAGTTCTTC.

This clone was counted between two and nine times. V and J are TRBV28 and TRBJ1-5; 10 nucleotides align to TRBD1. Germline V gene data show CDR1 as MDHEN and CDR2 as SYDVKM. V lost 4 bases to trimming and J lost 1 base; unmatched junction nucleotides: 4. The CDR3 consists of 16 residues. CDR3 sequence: CASSSRDRGSNQPQHF. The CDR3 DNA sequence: TGTGCCAGCAGTTCCCGGGACAGGGGAAGCAATCAGCCCCAGCATTTT.

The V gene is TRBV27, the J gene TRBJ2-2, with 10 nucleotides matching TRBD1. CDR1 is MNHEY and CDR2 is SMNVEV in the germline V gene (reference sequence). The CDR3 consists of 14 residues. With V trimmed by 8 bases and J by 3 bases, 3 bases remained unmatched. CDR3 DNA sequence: TGTGCCAGCGGGACAGGGGCTTACACCGGGGAGCTGTTTTTT. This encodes CASGTGAYTGELFF.

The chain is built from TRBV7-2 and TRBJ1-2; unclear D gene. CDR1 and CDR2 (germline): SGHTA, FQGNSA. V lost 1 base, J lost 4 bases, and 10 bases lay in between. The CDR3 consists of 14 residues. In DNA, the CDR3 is TGTGCCAGCAGCTTAGACGGGGTCGGCTATGGCTACACCTTC. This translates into CASSLDGVGYGYTF.

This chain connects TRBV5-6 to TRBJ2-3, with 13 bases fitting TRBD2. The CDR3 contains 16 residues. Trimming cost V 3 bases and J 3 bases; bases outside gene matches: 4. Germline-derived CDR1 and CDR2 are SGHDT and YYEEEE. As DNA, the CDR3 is TGTGCCAGCAGCTATTGGACTAGCGGGAGTACAGATACGCAGTATTTT. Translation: CASSYWTSGSTDTQYF.

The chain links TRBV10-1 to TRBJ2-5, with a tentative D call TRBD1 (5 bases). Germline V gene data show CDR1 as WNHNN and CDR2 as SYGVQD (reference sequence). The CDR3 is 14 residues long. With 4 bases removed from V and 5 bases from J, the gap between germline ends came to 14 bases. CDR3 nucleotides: TGCGCCAGCAGTGGGGGCAGAGTCCCGGAGACCCAGTACTTC. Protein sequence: CASSGGRVPETQYF.

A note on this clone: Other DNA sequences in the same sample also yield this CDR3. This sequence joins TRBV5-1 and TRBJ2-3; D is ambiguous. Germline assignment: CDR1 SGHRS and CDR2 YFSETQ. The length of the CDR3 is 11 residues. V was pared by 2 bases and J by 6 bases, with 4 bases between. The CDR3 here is CASSFTDTQYF. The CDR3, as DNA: TGCGCCAGCAGCTTTACCGATACGCAGTATTTT.

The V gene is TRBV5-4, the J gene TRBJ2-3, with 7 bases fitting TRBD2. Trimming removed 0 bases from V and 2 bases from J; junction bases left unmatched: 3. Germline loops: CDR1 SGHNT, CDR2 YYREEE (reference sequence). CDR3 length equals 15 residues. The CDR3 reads CASSLAAGVTDTQYF. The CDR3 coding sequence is TGTGCCAGCAGCTTGGCGGCGGGAGTCACAGATACGCAGTATTTT. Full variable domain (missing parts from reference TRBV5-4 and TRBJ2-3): ETGVTQSPTHLIKTRGQQVTLRCSSQSGHNTVSWYQQALGQGPQFIFQYYREEENGRGNFPPRFSGLQFPNYSSELNVNALELDDSALYLCASSLAAGVTDTQYFGPGTRLTVL.

The CDR3 DNA reads as TGCGCCAGCAGCTTGGGGGATTCACCCCTCCACTTT. This codes for CASSLGDSPLHF. The chain is built from TRBV5-1 and TRBJ1-6; D ambiguous. From germline, CDR1 is SGHRS and CDR2 YFSETQ. The CDR3 is 12 residues long. V was trimmed by 0 bases and J by 8 bases, leaving 3 bases between them.

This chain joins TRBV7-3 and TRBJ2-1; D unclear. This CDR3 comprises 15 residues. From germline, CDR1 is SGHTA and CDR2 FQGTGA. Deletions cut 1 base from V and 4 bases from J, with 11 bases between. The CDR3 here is CASSLISARYNEQFF. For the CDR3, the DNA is TGTGCCAGCAGCTTAATCTCTGCCCGGTACAATGAGCAGTTCTTC.

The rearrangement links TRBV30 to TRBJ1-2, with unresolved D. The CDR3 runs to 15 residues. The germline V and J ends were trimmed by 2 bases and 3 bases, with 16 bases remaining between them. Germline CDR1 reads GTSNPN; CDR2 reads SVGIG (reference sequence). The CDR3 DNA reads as TGTGCCTGGAGTACATCCTTCGGGGAACACTATGGCTACACCTTC. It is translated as CAWSTSFGEHYGYTF.